This TCR beta chain derives from a study of a mutant IDH1 vaccine in newly diagnosed glioma. Clones were read by immunoSEQ multiplex PCR, and TCRdb kept only the in-frame ones, dropping some. The table records approximately 50,000 clones, 75% to 90% of them present only once. V shed 5 bases and J 0 bases; nucleotides not matched to a gene: 3. CDR3 length: 15 residues. Looked up from germline, CDR1 is LNHDA and CDR2 is SQIVND (reference sequence). As to time point: week 47, end of study. Topical imiquimod accompanied each vaccine dose, which consisted of 300 ug of mutant IDH1 20-mer peptide. A note on this clone: Antigen specificity is unknown.

V usage is TRBV19 and J usage is TRBJ2-7; 11 nucleotides agree with TRBD2. The receptor's source is a woman between 50 and 59 years old with glioma. The sequencing used PBMCs, collected from a glioma patient whose treatment included an IDH1 peptide vaccine. The CDR3 here is CASSPSGGSSYEQYF. In DNA form, the CDR3 reads TGTGCCAGTAGTCCTAGCGGGGGGAGCTCCTACGAGCAGTACTTC.